The next 17 T cell receptor beta chains were all read from a single sample in a study of neurological immune-mediated disorders. TCRdb re-analysed the 5' RACE reads in MiXCR, keeping a single row per CDR3 protein. The table lists approximately 50,000 distinct CDR3 sequences, 10% of them singletons. Sequences were obtained from PBMCs. The receptors were gathered from a man in his 70s with HTLV-1-associated myelopathy (HAM/TSP).

This clonotype was seen repeatedly, ten times or more. V is TRBV21-1 and J is TRBJ2-7; TRBD1, the D gene given by the table, was not confirmed from the DNA. TRBV21-1 is listed as a pseudogene. The CDR3 has 15 amino acids. CDR3 bases: TGTGCCAGCAGCAAACCCCCCCAGGTCTCCTACGAGCAGTACTTC. Its protein is CASSKPPQVSYEQYF.

A remark on this clonotype: A read error may be the cause here, since a much bigger clone is one base away. The chain has TRBV20-1 and TRBJ2-7; TRBD2 agrees at 8 bases. The CDR3 has 14 residues. V was pared by 2 bases and J by 5 bases, with 8 bases of the junction left unmatched. Germline V gives CDR1 DFQATT, CDR2 SNEGSKA (reference sequence). CDR3: CSARRAGGPNEQYF. The CDR3 nucleotides read TGCAGTGCTAGAAGGGCGGGAGGTCCCAACGAGCAGTACTTC.

This clonotype was recorded many times. The rearrangement joins TRBV28 to TRBJ1-4; perhaps TRBD1 as D (5 bases). V was clipped by 8 bases and J by 8 bases, with 15 bases between them. CDR1 is MDHEN and CDR2 is SYDVKM in the germline V gene. The CDR3 totals 13 residues. The CDR3 nucleotides read TGTGCCAGCTGCAGGGTAATAGGGGAAAAACTGTTTTTT. It is translated as CASCRVIGEKLFF.

The sample holds many counts of this clonotype. J is TRBJ2-3 and V is TRBV12-3 or TRBV12-4, with D unclear. The CDR3 is 12 amino acids. The V gene lost 4 bases and the J gene lost 4 bases, with 6 bases spanning the gap. CDR3 nucleotide sequence: TGTGCCAGCAGTTCCTACCCAGATACGCAGTATTTT. Translating gives CASSSYPDTQYF.

This clonotype has at least ten counts. The genes are TRBV29-1 and TRBJ2-7, with D possibly matching TRBD2 (6 bases). This CDR3 is built from 17 residues. The germline gives CDR1 SQVTM, CDR2 ANQGSEA. Deletions cut 6 bases from V and 2 bases from J, with 26 bases between. The CDR3 DNA is TGCAGCGTACACAAGGACCCACGACTGCGGGAACCCTACGAGCAGTACTTC. This sequence encodes CSVHKDPRLREPYEQYF.

This clonotype was counted ten times or more. This chain links TRBV20-1 with TRBJ1-1; D remains ambiguous. CDR3 length: 13 residues. The germline V and J ends were trimmed by 6 bases and 0 bases, with 11 bases remaining between them. Germline V gives CDR1 DFQATT, CDR2 SNEGSKA (reference sequence). The DNA of the CDR3 is TGCAGTGCAAAGCGTCAGATGAACACTGAAGCTTTCTTT. Its translation is CSAKRQMNTEAFF.

This clonotype was counted ten times or more. V gene TRBV3-1 combines with J gene TRBJ1-3, with TRBD1 identical over 9 bases. CDR1 LGHDT and CDR2 YNNKEL come from the germline V gene (reference sequence). The CDR3 has 15 residues. Losses at the gene ends were 4 bases for V and 4 bases for J; bases not matched to a gene: 5. As DNA, the CDR3 is TGTGCCAGCAGCCTGGGACAGGGTAAAGGAAACACCATATATTTT. Translating gives CASSLGQGKGNTIYF.

This clonotype was detected ten times or more. This chain links TRBV7-2 with TRBJ1-1; D not certain. The CDR3 runs to 12 residues. From germline, CDR1 is SGHTA and CDR2 FQGNSA. V was trimmed by 3 bases and J by 11 bases, leaving 13 bases between them. CDR3 DNA sequence: TGTGCCAGCAGCTTTGACGGGCTTGGGGCTTTCTTT. This codes for CASSFDGLGAFF.

This clonotype was recorded many times. This chain connects TRBV12-3 or TRBV12-4 to TRBJ2-5, with D unclear. CDR3 size: 14 residues. The ends were cut back, 3 bases at V and 4 bases at J, with 12 bases in the middle. This CDR3 reads CASSFRTEGETQYF. Here the CDR3 DNA reads TGTGCCAGCAGTTTCAGAACAGAAGGAGAGACCCAGTACTTC.

Ten or more counts support this clonotype. The CDR3 DNA reads as TGTGCCAGCAGTGTCACAGGCTATGGCTACACCTTC. It yields the protein CASSVTGYGYTF. The chain links TRBV6-1 to TRBJ1-2; perhaps TRBD1 as D (5 bases). The V end lost 4 bases, the J end lost 4 bases, and 7 bases lay between the germline ends. Per the germline V gene, CDR1 is MNHNS and CDR2 is SASEGT. The CDR3 is made up of 12 amino acids.

This chain uses TRBV15 with TRBJ2-7, with a weak D call TRBD1 (5 bases). There are 15 residues in the CDR3. Germline lookup yields CDR1 LNHNV and CDR2 YYDKDF (reference sequence). V dropped 1 base and J dropped 5 bases, with 15 bases sitting between them. The CDR3 nucleotides are TGTGCCACCAGCAGAGCAAGGGGATCCGGCGACGAGCAGTACTTC. It translates to CATSRARGSGDEQYF.

In its sample, this clonotype was seen many times. This chain connects TRBV20-1 to TRBJ2-3, with 9 bases aligning to TRBD2. Trimming at V came to 6 bases and at J to 7 bases, leaving 14 bases not matched to a gene. The CDR3 contains 15 residues. CDR1 is DFQATT, CDR2 SNEGSKA, per germline (reference sequence). The CDR3 DNA sequence: TGCAGTGCCCAAGGGCTCGCGGGAGGGCTAAATACGCAGTATTTT. As protein: CSAQGLAGGLNTQYF.

This clonotype was seen many times. The chain uses TRBV27 and TRBJ2-1; 7 bases align to TRBD2. This CDR3 comprises 13 residues. Trimming at V came to 4 bases and at J to 8 bases, leaving 5 bases not matched to a gene. Germline CDR1 and CDR2: MNHEY and SMNVEV (reference sequence). CDR3 residues: CASSYEGRDEQFF. The CDR3 nucleotides are TGTGCCAGCAGTTACGAAGGGAGGGATGAGCAGTTCTTC.

This clonotype was detected many times. The chain carries TRBV7-2 and TRBJ2-1, with TRBD2 identical over 8 bases. This CDR3 contains 15 residues. V was pared by 4 bases and J by 8 bases, with 10 bases of the junction left unmatched. Germline V gene lookup returns CDR1 SGHTA and CDR2 FQGNSA. CDR3 region: CASSSGTRSSHEQFF. In DNA form, the CDR3 reads TGTGCCAGCAGCTCTGGGACTAGGAGTTCCCATGAGCAGTTCTTC.

The genes are TRBV5-1 and TRBJ2-2; D is uncertain. The CDR3 sequence is 13 residues long. Trimming removed 4 bases from V and 5 bases from J, with 9 bases in between. CDR1 is SGHRS and CDR2 is YFSETQ in the germline V gene. Here the CDR3 DNA reads TGCGCCAGCAGCCAAGGAAGGACCGGGGAGCTGTTTTTT. It is translated as CASSQGRTGELFF.

In its sample, this clonotype was seen many times. The chain is built from TRBV20-1 and TRBJ2-2; 10 bases align to TRBD2. The CDR3 totals 16 residues. V shed 6 bases and J 0 bases; nucleotides not matched to a gene: 7. CDR1 is DFQATT and CDR2 is SNEGSKA in the germline V gene (reference sequence). The CDR3 reads CSATLAGVPNTGELFF. The DNA for the CDR3 is TGCAGTGCCACTCTAGCGGGAGTACCGAACACCGGGGAGCTGTTTTTT.

This clonotype was observed at least ten times. The V call is TRBV7-8, the J call TRBJ2-5; no definite D call. This CDR3 contains 15 residues. Germline CDR1 is SGHVS and CDR2 is FQNEAQ. With 4 bases removed from V and 6 bases from J, the gap between germline ends came to 18 bases. The CDR3 DNA is TGTGCCAGCAGCTCTTTAGGTGGAGAGAAAAAGACCCAGTACTTC. Protein sequence: CASSSLGGEKKTQYF.